The 21 T cell receptor beta chains below were found in one sample sequenced in a study of T-cell memory formation after mild COVID-19. TCRdb reprocessed the 5' RACE reads via MiXCR and lists one record per CDR3 protein. Among 500,000 to 650,000 distinct CDR3 sequences listed, 20% to 25% were seen once. The sequenced sample was PBMCs or a T cell subset sorted from them (not recorded which). These receptor sequences come from an adult woman who had mild COVID-19 (a few samples of this study predate the infection). Cell type and time point are not known.

This clonotype came up a few times. The chain couples TRBV5-1 to TRBJ2-3; D is possibly TRBD1 (5 bases). Per germline, CDR1 SGHRS and CDR2 YFSETQ. V was cut by 7 bases and J by 1 base, with 13 bases left in between. The CDR3 runs 14 residues. CDR3 nucleotides: TGCGCCAGCTGTAGACAGTTCGGCACAGATACGCAGTATTTT. This gives the protein CASCRQFGTDTQYF.

The gene calls are TRBV27 and TRBJ2-3, with 12 bases matching TRBD2. Germline trimming cut 8 bases from V and 6 bases from J; bases unmatched to any gene: 12. The germline V gene has CDR1 MNHEY and CDR2 SMNVEV (reference sequence). There are 16 residues in the CDR3. The CDR3 DNA is TGTGCCAGCTATTCCCTAGCGGGAGGGCTTTGGGATACGCAGTATTTT. Encoded protein: CASYSLAGGLWDTQYF.

In this sample, this clonotype turned up a few times. V and J are TRBV12-3 or TRBV12-4 and TRBJ2-1, with D hard to call. The CDR3 consists of 13 residues. The V and J ends lost 2 bases and 6 bases respectively, with 8 bases between them. CDR3 nucleotide sequence: TGTGCCAGCAGTTTATTCCCCAGCAATGAGCAGTTCTTC. It is translated as CASSLFPSNEQFF.

This clonotype occurred a few times. The CDR3 DNA reads TGTGCCAGCAGCTTAAGGGGAGGATTCACAGATACGCAGTATTTT. This sequence encodes CASSLRGGFTDTQYF. The chain employs TRBV7-9 and TRBJ2-3; tentative D call: TRBD2 (6 bases). The CDR3 contains 15 residues. Germline V CDR1 and CDR2: SEHNR, FQNEAQ (reference sequence). V was shortened by 2 bases and J by 2 bases, with 11 bases between the two germline ends.

This sequence joins TRBV4-2 and TRBJ1-2; D unclear. There are 14 residues in the CDR3. Looked up from germline, CDR1 is LGHNA and CDR2 is YNFKEQ. V shed 0 bases and J shed 6 bases, with 11 bases lying between them. CDR3 residues: CASSQEGTSHGYTF. CDR3 nucleotides: TGTGCCAGCAGCCAAGAAGGTACTTCTCATGGCTACACCTTC.

The chain employs TRBV20-1 and TRBJ2-7, with 8 bases lining up with TRBD2. J lost 0 bases, V lost 0 bases, and 7 bases had no gene match. This CDR3 is 16 amino acids long. CDR1 and CDR2 from the germline V gene are DFQATT and SNEGSKA (reference sequence). CDR3 nucleotides: TGCAGTGCTAGAGATATAGCGGGAAGCTCCTCCTACGAGCAGTACTTC. Its translation: CSARDIAGSSSYEQYF.

This clonotype was observed a few times. The CDR3 DNA follows: TGCAGCGTTGTGATTGGATTAACCTACAATGAGCAGTTCTTC. This codes for CSVVIGLTYNEQFF. The J gene is TRBJ2-1, the V gene TRBV29-1; D ambiguous. The germline V and J ends were trimmed by 4 bases and 2 bases, with 12 bases remaining between them. Per the germline V gene, CDR1 is SQVTM and CDR2 is ANQGSEA. The CDR3 runs to 14 residues.

The rearrangement joins TRBV6-2 or TRBV6-3 to TRBJ2-1; no definite D call. In germline, CDR1 is MNHEY, CDR2 SVGEGT. The CDR3 totals 12 residues. With 8 bases removed from V and 5 bases from J, the gap between germline ends came to 10 bases. The CDR3 spells CASCDTNNEQFF. CDR3 in DNA: TGTGCCAGCTGCGATACGAACAATGAGCAGTTCTTC.

The V call is TRBV5-1, the J call TRBJ2-5; 8 nucleotides line up with TRBD2. The length of the CDR3 is 15 residues. Per the germline V gene, CDR1 is SGHRS and CDR2 is YFSETQ. J lost 4 bases, V lost 2 bases, and 7 bases had no gene match. CDR3 region: CASSLAGVGGETQYF. CDR3 DNA sequence: TGCGCCAGCAGCTTAGCGGGGGTAGGCGGAGAGACCCAGTACTTC.

This rearrangement joins TRBV7-3 to TRBJ1-1; D is ambiguous. The CDR3 spans 15 residues. Germline loops: CDR1 SGHTA, CDR2 FQGTGA. V was pared by 2 bases and J by 2 bases, with 12 bases between. The CDR3 region is CASSLEGRINTEAFF. The CDR3 bases are TGTGCCAGCAGCTTAGAAGGACGGATTAACACTGAAGCTTTCTTT.

The V and J genes are TRBV6-1 and TRBJ1-4, with 10 bases aligning to TRBD1. CDR1 is MNHNS, CDR2 SASEGT, per germline. V trimming: 6 bases; J trimming: 5 bases; junction bases outside the gene matches: 9. This CDR3 contains 16 residues. The chain's CDR3 is CASRETGGDRNEKLFF. The CDR3 DNA is TGTGCCAGCAGGGAGACAGGGGGCGACAGGAATGAAAAACTGTTTTTT.

The genes are TRBV10-3 and TRBJ2-5; D possibly corresponds to TRBD1 (6 bases). V lost 4 bases, J lost 7 bases, and 10 bases lay in between. CDR1 is ENHRY, CDR2 SYGVKD, per germline. The CDR3 is made up of 12 amino acids. The CDR3 is CAISGGPGTQYF. The CDR3 bases are TGTGCCATCAGTGGGGGGCCCGGGACCCAGTACTTC.

This clonotype showed up just a few times. CDR3 sequence reads: CASSQDWDAYGINYGYTF. As DNA, the CDR3 is TGTGCCAGCAGCCAAGATTGGGACGCGTATGGGATTAACTATGGCTACACCTTC. The genes are TRBV4-2 and TRBJ1-2; possible D gene TRBD1, 5 bases. The germline V and J ends were trimmed by 0 bases and 1 base, with 18 bases remaining between them. The germline V gene encodes CDR1 LGHNA and CDR2 YNFKEQ. The CDR3 is 18 residues long.

This clonotype was seen ten or more times. The gene calls are TRBV5-1 and TRBJ2-7; possibly TRBD1 for D (5 bases). V dropped 4 bases and J dropped 1 base, with 9 bases sitting between them. Germline CDR1 reads SGHRS; CDR2 reads YFSETQ. CDR3 length equals 13 residues. The CDR3 sequence: CASSQTESYEQYF. Written as DNA, the CDR3 is TGCGCCAGCAGCCAGACAGAGTCCTACGAGCAGTACTTC.

The chain recombines TRBV7-3 with TRBJ2-7; possibly TRBD1 for D (6 bases). Germline CDR1 reads SGHTA; CDR2 reads FQGTGA. V was shortened by 3 bases and J by 3 bases, with 21 bases between the two germline ends. This CDR3 comprises 17 residues. The CDR3 DNA is TGTGCCAGCAGCTTGCCCCCCGCAATAGGACAGCTCTACGAGCAGTACTTC. This gives the protein CASSLPPAIGQLYEQYF.

This clonotype was seen a handful of times. This rearrangement joins TRBV7-9 to TRBJ1-2, with D possibly matching TRBD1 (6 bases). Trimming shortened V by 1 base and J by 4 bases, and 10 bases separated the two germline ends. The CDR3 spans 14 residues. Germline-derived CDR1 and CDR2 are SEHNR and FQNEAQ (reference sequence). The CDR3 region is CASSLDRAFYGYTF. The CDR3 DNA sequence: TGTGCCAGCAGCTTAGACAGGGCGTTCTATGGCTACACCTTC.

V is TRBV7-9 and J is TRBJ2-7, with 7 bases aligning to TRBD2. Trimming at V came to 5 bases and at J to 3 bases, leaving 7 bases not matched to a gene. This CDR3 comprises 14 residues. Germline V gene data show CDR1 as SEHNR and CDR2 as FQNEAQ (reference sequence). The CDR3 is CASSPPWGGYEQYF. The CDR3 DNA is TGTGCCAGCAGCCCGCCGTGGGGGGGCTACGAGCAGTACTTC.

Many counts were recorded for this clonotype. This chain connects TRBV5-1 to TRBJ1-2; tentatively, D is TRBD1 (6 bases). The CDR3 has 15 residues. CDR1 SGHRS and CDR2 YFSETQ come from the germline V gene. V lost 0 bases, J lost 9 bases, and 18 bases lay in between. CDR3 coding DNA: TGCGCCAGCAGCTTGGTTGGGACAAACAATAAGAGCTACACCTTC. Amino acid sequence: CASSLVGTNNKSYTF.

The chain links TRBV5-1 to TRBJ1-5, with 7 bases lining up with TRBD1. Germline values: CDR1 SGHRS, CDR2 YFSETQ. With 4 bases clipped from V and 2 bases from J, the junction kept 21 bases outside the gene matches. The CDR3 loop spans 20 amino acids. The CDR3 region is CASSRRQQGRLSFGNQPQHF. The CDR3 nucleotides read TGCGCCAGCAGCCGCCGCCAACAGGGGCGGTTATCGTTTGGCAATCAGCCCCAGCATTTT.

This clonotype occurred many times. The chain uses TRBV29-1 and TRBJ1-1; 11 bases fit TRBD1. Germline CDR1 SQVTM, CDR2 ANQGSEA. V lost 5 bases and J lost 4; bases outside the gene matches: 3. The CDR3 is 13 residues long. The CDR3 spells CSVLGQGVTEAFF. Written as DNA, the CDR3 is TGCAGCGTTTTGGGACAGGGGGTCACTGAAGCTTTCTTT.

CDR3 sequence reads: CSARNDYNEQFF. The CDR3 nucleotides are TGCAGTGCTAGGAACGACTACAATGAGCAGTTCTTC. V is TRBV20-1 and J is TRBJ2-1; no clear D. Germline assignment: CDR1 DFQATT and CDR2 SNEGSKA (reference sequence). The CDR3 is 12 amino acids. Trimming took 3 bases from V and 3 from J, leaving 6 bases between them.